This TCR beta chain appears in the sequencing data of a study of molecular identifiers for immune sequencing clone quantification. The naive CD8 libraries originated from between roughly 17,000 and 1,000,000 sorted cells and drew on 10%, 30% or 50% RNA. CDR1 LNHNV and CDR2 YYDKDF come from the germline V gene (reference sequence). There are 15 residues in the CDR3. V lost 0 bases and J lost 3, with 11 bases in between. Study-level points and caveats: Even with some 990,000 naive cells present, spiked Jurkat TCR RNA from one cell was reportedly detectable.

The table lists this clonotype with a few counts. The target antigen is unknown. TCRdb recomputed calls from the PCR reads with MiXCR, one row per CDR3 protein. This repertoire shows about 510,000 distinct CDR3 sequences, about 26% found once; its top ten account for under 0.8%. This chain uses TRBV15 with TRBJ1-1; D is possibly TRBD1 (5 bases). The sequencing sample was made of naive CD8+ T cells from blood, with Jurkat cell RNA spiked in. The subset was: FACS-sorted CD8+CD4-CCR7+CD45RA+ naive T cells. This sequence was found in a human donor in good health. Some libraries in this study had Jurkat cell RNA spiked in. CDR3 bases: TGTGCCACCAGCAGAGAAGGGGAAGGGGACACTGAAGCTTTCTTT. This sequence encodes CATSREGEGDTEAFF.